The 26 T cell receptor beta chains below were found in one sample sequenced in a study of shared clonotypes between healthy human individuals. TCRdb's table, derived via immunoSEQ multiplex PCR, lists solely in-frame clones and lacks some. Of hundreds of thousands of clones listed, approximately 79% are singletons. The sequenced material came from memory CD4+ T cells sorted from blood. Subset reported: CD45RA-negative fraction. The receptors here all came from a woman in her thirties in good health.

The chain employs TRBV5-1 and TRBJ2-6; 7 nucleotides match TRBD1. V lost 5 bases, J lost 4 bases, and 6 bases stayed unmatched. CDR3 size: 15 residues. Germline CDR1 reads SGHRS; CDR2 reads YFSETQ. The CDR3 region is CASSYGTVGANVLTF. CDR3 bases: TGCGCCAGCAGTTACGGGACAGTAGGGGCCAACGTCCTGACTTTC.

The rearrangement uses TRBV28 and TRBJ1-5; tentative D call: TRBD1 (5 bases). Trimming pared 7 bases from V and 3 bases from J, leaving 13 bases between. The CDR3 totals 14 residues. Germline values: CDR1 MDHEN, CDR2 SYDVKM. CDR3 in amino acids: CASTPEGVNQPQHF. Written as DNA, the CDR3 is TGTGCCAGCACCCCTGAAGGGGTCAATCAGCCCCAGCATTTT.

This clone came up a few times. V is TRBV28 and J is TRBJ2-7, with D tentatively TRBD1 or TRBD2 (6 bases each). The V gene lost 6 bases and the J gene lost 3 bases, with 21 bases spanning the gap. Germline loops: CDR1 MDHEN, CDR2 SYDVKM. The length of the CDR3 is 16 residues. CDR3 protein: CASSPPEGGFDYEQYF. Here the CDR3 DNA reads TGTGCCAGCAGCCCACCTGAAGGGGGGTTCGACTACGAGCAGTACTTC.

The chain uses TRBV28 and TRBJ1-5, with D tentatively TRBD1 (5 bases). Trimming cost V 6 bases and J 7 bases, with 19 bases left between them. The CDR3 spans 15 residues. The V gene's germline CDR1 is MDHEN and CDR2 SYDVKM. CDR3 coding DNA: TGTGCCAGCAGGTCCGGGACGGCAAATCTCCAGCCCCAGCATTTT. As protein: CASRSGTANLQPQHF.

The chain uses TRBV5-1 and TRBJ2-3, with 9 bases fitting TRBD1. Losses at the gene ends were 4 bases for V and 2 bases for J; bases not matched to a gene: 5. Germline lookup yields CDR1 SGHRS and CDR2 YFSETQ. The CDR3 is 15 amino acids. The CDR3 reads CASSTGTGFTDTQYF. DNA of the CDR3: TGCGCCAGCAGCACCGGGACAGGGTTCACAGATACGCAGTATTTT.

The V call is TRBV11-2, the J call TRBJ2-4; D remains unclear. The CDR3 loop spans 12 amino acids. In germline, CDR1 is SGHAT, CDR2 FQNNGV. Trimming removed 5 bases from V and 7 bases from J, with 9 bases in between. DNA for the CDR3: TGTGCCAGCAGCGATGTGGGGAACATTCAGTACTTC. As protein: CASSDVGNIQYF. Filled out from reference TRBV11-2 and TRBJ2-4, the complete variable domain reads EAGVAQSPRYKIIEKRQSVAFWCNPISGHATLYWYQQILGQGPKLLIQFQNNGVVDDSQLPKDRFSAERLKGVDSTLKIQPAKLEDSAVYLCASSDVGNIQYFGAGTRLSVL.

The rearrangement links TRBV15 to TRBJ2-7; D gene uncertain. This CDR3 is 14 amino acids long. Between the trimmed V and J ends, which lost 6 bases and 6 bases, there was a span of 18 bases. Germline assignment: CDR1 LNHNV and CDR2 YYDKDF (reference sequence). The DNA for the CDR3 is TGTGCCACCAGTGAAATTTCCCCCTCCGTCGAGCAGTACTTC. Protein sequence: CATSEISPSVEQYF.

This clone was counted between two and nine times. The CDR3 bases are TGTGCCAGCAGCGGAGACTCCTCGAACACCGGGGAGCTGTTTTTT. It yields the protein CASSGDSSNTGELFF. V is TRBV2 and J is TRBJ2-2, with D unresolved. The ends were cut back, 6 bases at V and 0 bases at J, with 11 bases in the middle. Germline loops: CDR1 SNHLY, CDR2 FYNNEI. This CDR3 has 15 amino acids.

Comments on this clone: The same CDR3 also results from other DNA sequences found in this sample. The chain recombines TRBV2 with TRBJ2-1; no clear D. The germline V and J ends were trimmed by 1 base and 0 bases, with 7 bases remaining between them. From germline, CDR1 is SNHLY and CDR2 FYNNEI. The CDR3 has 15 residues. The CDR3 coding sequence is TGTGCCAGCAGTGAAGGGGGAAGCTCCTACAATGAGCAGTTCTTC. Translating gives CASSEGGSSYNEQFF.

This clone was detected a few times. The rearrangement links TRBV28 to TRBJ2-6, with D uncertain. The CDR3 extends over 15 amino acids. V lost 7 bases to trimming and J lost 4 bases, with 14 bases between them. The germline V gene has CDR1 MDHEN and CDR2 SYDVKM. The CDR3: CASTPAGLGANVLTF. CDR3 coding DNA: TGTGCCAGCACCCCAGCCGGCTTGGGGGCCAACGTCCTGACTTTC.

This chain joins TRBV25-1 and TRBJ2-7, with 7 bases matching TRBD1. The V segment lost 3 bases and the J segment 2 bases; nucleotides outside the gene matches: 4. CDR3 length: 14 residues. The germline CDR1 and CDR2 sequences are MGHDK and SYGVNS. The CDR3 DNA follows: TGTGCCAGCAGTGACGGGACAGACACCTACGAGCAGTACTTC. This translates into CASSDGTDTYEQYF.

This clone showed up just a few times. This rearrangement joins TRBV29-1 to TRBJ2-1; TRBD2 matches at 9 bases. The CDR3 extends over 13 amino acids. Per the germline V gene, CDR1 is SQVTM and CDR2 is ANQGSEA. V was clipped by 4 bases and J by 7 bases; unmatched bases: 5. The CDR3 loop reads CSVGSGSINEQFF. CDR3 coding DNA: TGCAGCGTTGGTAGCGGGAGTATAAATGAGCAGTTCTTC.

Only one count was recorded for this clone. Sequence at one end of the junction differs from germline and may be a read error. The V and J genes are TRBV25-1 and TRBJ2-7; possibly TRBD1 for D (5 bases). Germline V gene sequence: CDR1 MGHDK, CDR2 SYGVNS. CDR3 size: 15 residues. The CDR3, as DNA: TGTGCCAGCAGTGAATTGAACACCGGGCCCCAAAGACAGAGCTTC. It translates to CASSELNTGPQRQSF.

The chain carries TRBV6-1 and TRBJ2-1; possibly TRBD2 for D (7 bases). The CDR3 length is 15 residues. The V end lost 5 bases, the J end lost 6 bases, and 17 bases lay between the germline ends. Germline V gene sequence: CDR1 MNHNS, CDR2 SASEGT. The CDR3 DNA is TGTGCCAGCAGTAAGGGGGGGGAGCCGGGCAATGAGCAGTTCTTC. Residues: CASSKGGEPGNEQFF.

V and J are TRBV5-4 and TRBJ2-3, with D perhaps matching TRBD1 (6 bases). The CDR3 extends over 14 amino acids. The germline V gene has CDR1 SGHNT and CDR2 YYREEE (reference sequence). Trimming removed 4 bases from V and 0 bases from J, with 9 bases in between. The CDR3 region is CASSEGQSTDTQYF. The CDR3 region has the DNA TGTGCCAGCAGCGAAGGACAGAGCACAGATACGCAGTATTTT.

The rearrangement links TRBV19 to TRBJ1-4, with D possibly matching TRBD1 (5 bases). V dropped 2 bases and J dropped 8 bases, with 9 bases sitting between them. This CDR3 contains 13 residues. CDR1 and CDR2 from the germline V gene are LNHDA and SQIVND (reference sequence). CDR3 protein: CASSIQGPEKLFF. In DNA, the CDR3 is TGTGCCAGTAGTATACAGGGACCCGAAAAACTGTTTTTT.

The rearrangement joins TRBV30 to TRBJ2-3, with TRBD2 matching over 10 bases. Germline CDR1 GTSNPN, CDR2 SVGIG (reference sequence). V was pared by 8 bases and J by 1 base, with 9 bases of the junction left unmatched. CDR3 length equals 15 residues. The CDR3 DNA reads as TGTGCCAGAGCTAGCGGGAGATGGGGCACAGATACGCAGTATTTT. Translating it yields CARASGRWGTDTQYF.

The V gene is TRBV30, the J gene TRBJ2-3; 7 bases agree with TRBD2. The CDR3 loop spans 16 amino acids. V shed 1 base, J shed 8 bases, and the junction held 15 bases outside the gene matches. CDR1 is GTSNPN and CDR2 is SVGIG in the germline V gene (reference sequence). CDR3 sequence: CAWSAASSGSRGTQYF. The DNA of the CDR3 is TGTGCCTGGAGTGCTGCTTCTAGCGGCTCGAGGGGTACGCAGTATTTT.

In the case of this clone: A much more abundant neighbour one base away suggests this may be a read error. This sequence joins TRBV27 and TRBJ2-7; 10 nucleotides line up with TRBD1. Losses at the gene ends were 7 bases for V and 2 bases for J; bases not matched to a gene: 8. The CDR3 has 15 amino acids. Germline CDR1 reads MNHEY; CDR2 reads SMNVEV (reference sequence). CDR3 nucleotides: TGTGCCAGCACCAAAAGGGGGACAGGGGCCTACGAGCAGTACTTC. Its protein product is CASTKRGTGAYEQYF.

Details on this clone: A much larger clone lies one base from this, so it may be a read error. Within the sample, other DNA sequences also encode this same CDR3. The chain recombines TRBV28 with TRBJ1-3, with unresolved D. The V gene's germline CDR1 is MDHEN and CDR2 SYDVKM. With 3 bases removed from V and 2 bases from J, the gap between germline ends came to 2 bases. The CDR3 runs 12 residues. This CDR3 reads CASSFTGNTIYF. CDR3 nucleotides: TGTGCCAGCAGTTTTACTGGAAACACCATATATTTT.

CDR3 in amino acids: CASSLGRQGASGANVLTF. CDR3 nucleotides: TGCGCCAGCAGCTTAGGGCGTCAGGGGGCTTCTGGGGCCAACGTCCTGACTTTC. The chain couples TRBV5-1 to TRBJ2-6; TRBD1 matches at 8 bases. CDR1 SGHRS and CDR2 YFSETQ come from the germline V gene. The CDR3 sequence is 18 residues long. V trimming: 2 bases; J trimming: 1 base; junction bases outside the gene matches: 8.

This chain's CDR3 is CASSLASGETYEQYF. The CDR3 nucleotides read TGCGCCAGCAGCTTGGCCTCAGGGGAAACCTACGAGCAGTACTTC. V usage is TRBV5-1 and J usage is TRBJ2-5; tentatively, D is TRBD1 (6 bases). The J call may be wrong; the DNA end is better matched by TRBJ2-7. Germline loops: CDR1 SGHRS, CDR2 YFSETQ. This CDR3 has 15 amino acids.

The CDR3 reads CASSSGDGQETQYF. DNA of the CDR3: TGTGCCAGCAGTAGCGGGGACGGCCAAGAGACCCAGTACTTC. The chain joins TRBV28 to TRBJ2-5; TRBD2 aligns across 7 bases. CDR3 length equals 14 residues. The ends lost 5 bases at V and 1 base at J; junction bases unmatched: 4. Germline CDR1 and CDR2: MDHEN and SYDVKM.

This clone was found many times. J is TRBJ2-6 and V is TRBV6-1, with D possibly matching TRBD1 (6 bases). V lost 0 bases to trimming and J lost 0 bases, with 9 bases between them. CDR1 and CDR2 from the germline V gene are MNHNS and SASEGT. The CDR3 runs to 17 residues. In DNA, the CDR3 is TGTGCCAGCAGTGAAGCGCTGGGACACTCTGGGGCCAACGTCCTGACTTTC. This translates into CASSEALGHSGANVLTF.

Points on this clone: The sample has other DNA sequences that encode this CDR3 too. The V gene is TRBV5-1, the J gene TRBJ2-1; weak D call: TRBD2 (6 bases). The CDR3 runs 15 residues. The V gene's germline CDR1 is SGHRS and CDR2 YFSETQ. The V end was cut by 1 base, the J end by 3 bases, with 11 bases between. This CDR3 reads CASSLSSGGYNEQFF. In DNA form, the CDR3 reads TGCGCCAGCAGCTTGTCTTCCGGGGGCTACAATGAGCAGTTCTTC.

The chain recombines TRBV11-3 with TRBJ2-3; D unresolved. In germline, CDR1 is SGHNT, CDR2 YENEEA. The V gene lost 7 bases and the J gene lost 7 bases, with 18 bases spanning the gap. This CDR3 comprises 14 residues. The CDR3 DNA is TGTGCCAGCACTCCCCCCACAGTCCACTATACGCAGTATTTT. Translated: CASTPPTVHYTQYF.